The 25 T cell receptor beta chains in this list originate from one sample, sequenced in a study of T-cell reconstitution after alpha-beta-depleted transplantation in children. The TCRbeta library incorporated unique molecular identifiers. TCRdb independently ran MiXCR on the PCR reads; one entry per CDR3 protein. The sample comprises 490,000 or so distinct CDR3 sequences, approximately 12% of which are singletons, and about 5.6% rests with the top ten. This specimen was PBMCs from the stem cell graft donor, taken from the stem cell graft. Receptors were obtained from a human donor who donated a stem cell graft to a child with combined immunodeficiency.

This clonotype has a count of ten or more. CDR3 loop: CSALTHWGYNEQFF. CDR3 coding DNA: TGCAGCGCACTAACACACTGGGGCTACAATGAGCAGTTCTTC. This chain connects TRBV29-1 to TRBJ2-1; D is ambiguous. V lost 7 bases, J lost 3 bases, and 16 bases lay in between. This CDR3 region has 14 residues. CDR1 is SQVTM and CDR2 is ANQGSEA in the germline V gene.

This clonotype was detected only a few times. The rearrangement links TRBV12-3 or TRBV12-4 to TRBJ1-1; D not certain. CDR3 size: 14 residues. V dropped 6 bases and J dropped 3 bases, with 14 bases sitting between them. The CDR3 DNA sequence: TGTGCCAGCAGCCTACGTCCCGCCCACACTGAAGCTTTCTTT. Translated, it gives CASSLRPAHTEAFF.

Only a few counts were recorded for this clonotype. The genes are TRBV12-5 and TRBJ1-2, with 8 positions matching TRBD1. The CDR3 runs 16 residues. Germline CDR1 reads LGHNT; CDR2 reads FRNRAP. The V and J ends lost 0 bases and 4 bases, in that order; junction bases with no gene match: 7. This CDR3 is CASGLVPGQGRYGYTF. CDR3 bases: TGTGCTAGTGGTTTGGTACCAGGACAGGGACGCTATGGCTACACCTTC.

This clonotype was seen more than once but under ten times. The V and J genes are TRBV4-3 and TRBJ2-5; TRBD1 matches at 7 bases. This CDR3 is built from 17 residues. Per the germline V gene, CDR1 is LGHNA and CDR2 is YSLEER. V shed 2 bases, J shed 4 bases, and the junction held 13 bases outside the gene matches. DNA for the CDR3: TGCGCCAGCAGCCAACTATCACCGGGGAACAGGGGAGAGACCCAGTACTTC. Translated: CASSQLSPGNRGETQYF.

This clonotype was picked up many times. The rearrangement joins TRBV12-3 or TRBV12-4 to TRBJ2-1; 10 nucleotides agree with TRBD1. CDR3 length equals 16 residues. V dropped 4 bases and J dropped 15; count of bases not matched to a gene: 18. The DNA of the CDR3 is TGTGCCAGCAGTTCCCCGGGACAGGGGAAGCTCCGGCCCGGGTTCTTC. As protein: CASSSPGQGKLRPGFF.

J is TRBJ2-5 and V is TRBV7-2; D may be TRBD2 (6 bases). From germline, CDR1 is SGHTA and CDR2 FQGNSA. Trimming pared 6 bases from V and 2 bases from J, leaving 19 bases between. The CDR3 runs 16 residues. CDR3 region: CASRSTGVVTQETQYF. For the CDR3, the DNA is TGTGCCAGCAGATCTACGGGAGTGGTTACACAAGAGACCCAGTACTTC.

This clonotype was counted ten times or more. The genes are TRBV6-2 or TRBV6-3 and TRBJ2-1, with 7 bases lining up with TRBD1. CDR1 is MNHEY, CDR2 SVGEGT, per germline. The J segment lost 5 bases and the V segment lost 8 bases, leaving 6 bases of the junction unmatched. This CDR3 region has 13 residues. CDR3 bases: TGTGCCAGCGGACAGGACGTCAACAATGAGCAGTTCTTC. Its translation is CASGQDVNNEQFF.

The CDR3 loop reads CATSRDGGWNGGELFF. CDR3 DNA sequence: TGTGCCACCAGCAGAGATGGGGGTTGGAACGGCGGGGAGCTGTTTTTT. The rearrangement uses TRBV15 and TRBJ2-2; TRBD1 or TRBD2 may be the D gene (5 bases each). CDR1 is LNHNV and CDR2 is YYDKDF in the germline V gene (reference sequence). There are 16 residues in the CDR3. Between the trimmed V and J ends, which lost 0 bases and 7 bases, there was a span of 15 bases.

A few counts support this clonotype. V gene TRBV5-1 combines with J gene TRBJ1-1, with 9 bases lining up with TRBD1. V was clipped by 2 bases and J by 1 base; unmatched bases: 6. The CDR3 totals 16 residues. Germline V CDR1 and CDR2: SGHRS, YFSETQ. CDR3 amino acids: CASSFRDRVENTEAFF. The DNA of the CDR3 is TGCGCCAGCAGCTTCCGGGACAGGGTGGAGAACACTGAAGCTTTCTTT. Combining the CDR3 with reference TRBV5-1 and TRBJ1-1 gives the whole variable domain KAGVTQTPRYLIKTRGQQVTLSCSPISGHRSVSWYQQTPGQGLQFLFEYFSETQRNKGNFPGRFSGRQFSNSRSEMNVSTLELGDSALYLCASSFRDRVENTEAFFGQGTRLTVV.

This clonotype was counted at least ten times. The V call is TRBV9, the J call TRBJ2-1; D is ambiguous. With 3 bases removed from V and 7 bases from J, the gap between germline ends came to 8 bases. The germline CDR1 and CDR2 sequences are SGDLS and YYNGEE. The CDR3 spans 12 residues. CDR3 region: CASSAPRNEQFF. CDR3 bases: TGTGCCAGCAGCGCCCCCAGAAATGAGCAGTTCTTC.

This clonotype was recorded many times. The chain combines TRBV29-1 with TRBJ2-1, with 10 bases fitting TRBD1. V gave up 7 bases and J gave up 7 bases; unmatched junction bases: 7. This CDR3 has 13 amino acids. From germline, CDR1 is SQVTM and CDR2 ANQGSEA. CDR3 protein: CSARTGGRNEQFF. In DNA form, the CDR3 reads TGCAGCGCACGGACAGGGGGTAGGAATGAGCAGTTCTTC.

This chain uses TRBV12-3 or TRBV12-4 with TRBJ2-1; 16 bases line up with TRBD2. The CDR3 extends over 19 amino acids. The J segment lost 1 base and the V segment lost 6 bases, leaving 9 bases of the junction unmatched. The CDR3 DNA reads TGTGCCAGCAGCGACCCGGGACTAGCGGGAGGGCCTTCCTACAATGAGCAGTTCTTC. It translates to CASSDPGLAGGPSYNEQFF.

The chain combines TRBV7-2 with TRBJ2-3; tentative D call: TRBD2 (5 bases). Per the germline V gene, CDR1 is SGHTA and CDR2 is FQGNSA. The V and J ends lost 5 bases and 1 base respectively, with 13 bases between them. The length of the CDR3 is 15 residues. CDR3 nucleotide sequence: TGTGCCAGCAGCCGTACTAGGGATGGCACAGATACGCAGTATTTT. It specifies CASSRTRDGTDTQYF. Full variable domain (missing parts from reference TRBV7-2 and TRBJ2-3): GAGVSQSPSNKVTEKGKDVELRCDPISGHTALYWYRQSLGQGLEFLIYFQGNSAPDKSGLPSDRFSAERTGGSVSTLTIQRTQQEDSAVYLCASSRTRDGTDTQYFGPGTRLTVL.

This clonotype was observed a handful of times. This chain links TRBV6-5 with TRBJ2-5; possibly TRBD1 or TRBD2 for D (5 bases each). V lost 2 bases and J lost 2, with 12 bases in between. Germline loops: CDR1 MNHEY, CDR2 SVGAGI. This CDR3 is 15 amino acids long. The CDR3 DNA is TGTGCCAGCAGTTACAACCGGTGGGGGCAAGAGACCCAGTACTTC. Translation: CASSYNRWGQETQYF.

This clonotype was observed a handful of times. The V call is TRBV28, the J call TRBJ1-2, with 7 bases identical to TRBD1. The CDR3 consists of 15 residues. Trimming at V came to 6 bases and at J to 5 bases, leaving 12 bases not matched to a gene. CDR1 is MDHEN and CDR2 is SYDVKM in the germline V gene. CDR3 protein: CASRSSTGLRYGYTF. As DNA, the CDR3 is TGTGCCAGCAGATCCTCGACAGGGTTGAGGTATGGCTACACCTTC.

In its sample, this clonotype was seen a few times. The genes are TRBV12-3 or TRBV12-4 and TRBJ2-7, with TRBD1 identical over 7 bases. Germline trimming cut 0 bases from V and 2 bases from J; bases unmatched to any gene: 4. The CDR3 length is 15 residues. The CDR3 bases are TGTGCCAGCAGTTTAGCGGGGGACAGTACCTACGAGCAGTACTTC. Protein product: CASSLAGDSTYEQYF.

The chain carries TRBV29-1 and TRBJ2-7, with unresolved D. Germline V gene data show CDR1 as SQVTM and CDR2 as ANQGSEA. Trimming pared 4 bases from V and 2 bases from J, leaving 9 bases between. This CDR3 contains 12 residues. The CDR3 DNA reads TGCAGCGTTGGGGTGCCACCCTACGAGCAGTACTTC. Translation: CSVGVPPYEQYF.

In its sample, this clonotype was seen a few times. The CDR3: CASNAREYNEQFF. In DNA form, the CDR3 reads TGCGCCAGCAACGCGCGGGAGTACAATGAGCAGTTCTTC. The chain joins TRBV5-1 to TRBJ2-1, with 7 bases aligning to TRBD2. The V and J ends lost 6 bases and 4 bases, in that order; junction bases with no gene match: 4. Looked up from germline, CDR1 is SGHRS and CDR2 is YFSETQ. The CDR3 covers 13 residues.

The chain combines TRBV5-6 with TRBJ1-2, with unresolved D. The CDR3 totals 16 residues. The V gene lost 0 bases and the J gene lost 4 bases, with 16 bases spanning the gap. The germline gives CDR1 SGHDT, CDR2 YYEEEE. The chain's CDR3 is CASSLGWEDLSYGYTF. CDR3 bases: TGTGCCAGCAGCTTGGGGTGGGAGGACCTGAGCTATGGCTACACCTTC. Drawing the rest from reference TRBV5-6 and TRBJ1-2, the complete variable domain is DAGVTQSPTHLIKTRGQQVTLRCSPKSGHDTVSWYQQALGQGPQFIFQYYEEEERQRGNFPDRFSGHQFPNYSSELNVNALLLGDSALYLCASSLGWEDLSYGYTFGSGTRLTVV.

This clonotype was seen a handful of times. The V gene is TRBV20-1, the J gene TRBJ2-5; D may be TRBD1 (6 bases). This CDR3 has 14 amino acids. Germline V lookup: CDR1 DFQATT, CDR2 SNEGSKA (reference sequence). Trimming left V 4 bases short and J 5 bases short, with 17 bases between. The CDR3 loop is CSAKGDDPRETQYF. Here the CDR3 DNA reads TGCAGTGCTAAGGGGGACGACCCACGGGAGACCCAGTACTTC.

This clonotype was counted at least ten times. The chain links TRBV10-3 to TRBJ2-2; TRBD1 is a possible D gene (6 bases). The CDR3 totals 15 residues. The ends were cut back, 10 bases at V and 1 base at J, with 16 bases in the middle. Looked up from germline, CDR1 is ENHRY and CDR2 is SYGVKD. Written as DNA, the CDR3 is TGTGCCACCGAACAGGGAATCGGGAACACCGGGGAGCTGTTTTTT. This codes for CATEQGIGNTGELFF.

The chain carries TRBV19 and TRBJ1-2; 7 bases align to TRBD1. V lost 4 bases, J lost 2 bases, and 7 bases stayed unmatched. The CDR3 spans 15 residues. From germline, CDR1 is LNHDA and CDR2 SQIVND (reference sequence). CDR3 sequence reads: CASSKGGQTNYGYTF. In DNA, the CDR3 is TGTGCCAGTAGTAAAGGGGGACAGACGAACTATGGCTACACCTTC. Complete variable domain (other parts from reference TRBV19 and TRBJ1-2): DGGITQSPKYLFRKEGQNVTLSCEQNLNHDAMYWYRQDPGQGLRLIYYSQIVNDFQKGDIAEGYSVSREKKESFPLTVTSAQKNPTAFYLCASSKGGQTNYGYTFGSGTRLTVV.

This clonotype has a count of ten or more. The V gene is TRBV12-3 or TRBV12-4, the J gene TRBJ1-2; the D gene is possibly TRBD1 (5 bases). V lost 4 bases, J lost 3 bases, and 9 bases lay in between. This CDR3 has 13 residues. CDR3 loop: CASSYNRHYGYTF. CDR3 nucleotide sequence: TGTGCCAGCAGTTACAACAGGCACTATGGCTACACCTTC.

Details on this clonotype: Its ends do not fully match the called genes, so a read error is possible. The V gene is TRBV6-1, the J gene TRBJ2-7; 13 nucleotides agree with TRBD2. CDR1 and CDR2 (germline): MNHNS, SASEGT. The CDR3 covers 17 residues. The CDR3 loop is CASRAGLAGESRYEQCF. The CDR3 DNA reads TGTGCCAGCAGGGCTGGACTAGCGGGGGAGAGTAGGTACGAGCAGTGCTTC.

This clonotype was counted many times. V usage is TRBV10-3 and J usage is TRBJ2-1; D is ambiguous. The CDR3 contains 17 residues. The V and J ends lost 0 bases and 5 bases respectively, with 17 bases between them. The V gene's germline CDR1 is ENHRY and CDR2 SYGVKD. The chain's CDR3 is CAISESIVIAQNNEQFF. The CDR3 region has the DNA TGTGCCATCAGTGAGTCGATAGTAATAGCACAGAACAATGAGCAGTTCTTC.